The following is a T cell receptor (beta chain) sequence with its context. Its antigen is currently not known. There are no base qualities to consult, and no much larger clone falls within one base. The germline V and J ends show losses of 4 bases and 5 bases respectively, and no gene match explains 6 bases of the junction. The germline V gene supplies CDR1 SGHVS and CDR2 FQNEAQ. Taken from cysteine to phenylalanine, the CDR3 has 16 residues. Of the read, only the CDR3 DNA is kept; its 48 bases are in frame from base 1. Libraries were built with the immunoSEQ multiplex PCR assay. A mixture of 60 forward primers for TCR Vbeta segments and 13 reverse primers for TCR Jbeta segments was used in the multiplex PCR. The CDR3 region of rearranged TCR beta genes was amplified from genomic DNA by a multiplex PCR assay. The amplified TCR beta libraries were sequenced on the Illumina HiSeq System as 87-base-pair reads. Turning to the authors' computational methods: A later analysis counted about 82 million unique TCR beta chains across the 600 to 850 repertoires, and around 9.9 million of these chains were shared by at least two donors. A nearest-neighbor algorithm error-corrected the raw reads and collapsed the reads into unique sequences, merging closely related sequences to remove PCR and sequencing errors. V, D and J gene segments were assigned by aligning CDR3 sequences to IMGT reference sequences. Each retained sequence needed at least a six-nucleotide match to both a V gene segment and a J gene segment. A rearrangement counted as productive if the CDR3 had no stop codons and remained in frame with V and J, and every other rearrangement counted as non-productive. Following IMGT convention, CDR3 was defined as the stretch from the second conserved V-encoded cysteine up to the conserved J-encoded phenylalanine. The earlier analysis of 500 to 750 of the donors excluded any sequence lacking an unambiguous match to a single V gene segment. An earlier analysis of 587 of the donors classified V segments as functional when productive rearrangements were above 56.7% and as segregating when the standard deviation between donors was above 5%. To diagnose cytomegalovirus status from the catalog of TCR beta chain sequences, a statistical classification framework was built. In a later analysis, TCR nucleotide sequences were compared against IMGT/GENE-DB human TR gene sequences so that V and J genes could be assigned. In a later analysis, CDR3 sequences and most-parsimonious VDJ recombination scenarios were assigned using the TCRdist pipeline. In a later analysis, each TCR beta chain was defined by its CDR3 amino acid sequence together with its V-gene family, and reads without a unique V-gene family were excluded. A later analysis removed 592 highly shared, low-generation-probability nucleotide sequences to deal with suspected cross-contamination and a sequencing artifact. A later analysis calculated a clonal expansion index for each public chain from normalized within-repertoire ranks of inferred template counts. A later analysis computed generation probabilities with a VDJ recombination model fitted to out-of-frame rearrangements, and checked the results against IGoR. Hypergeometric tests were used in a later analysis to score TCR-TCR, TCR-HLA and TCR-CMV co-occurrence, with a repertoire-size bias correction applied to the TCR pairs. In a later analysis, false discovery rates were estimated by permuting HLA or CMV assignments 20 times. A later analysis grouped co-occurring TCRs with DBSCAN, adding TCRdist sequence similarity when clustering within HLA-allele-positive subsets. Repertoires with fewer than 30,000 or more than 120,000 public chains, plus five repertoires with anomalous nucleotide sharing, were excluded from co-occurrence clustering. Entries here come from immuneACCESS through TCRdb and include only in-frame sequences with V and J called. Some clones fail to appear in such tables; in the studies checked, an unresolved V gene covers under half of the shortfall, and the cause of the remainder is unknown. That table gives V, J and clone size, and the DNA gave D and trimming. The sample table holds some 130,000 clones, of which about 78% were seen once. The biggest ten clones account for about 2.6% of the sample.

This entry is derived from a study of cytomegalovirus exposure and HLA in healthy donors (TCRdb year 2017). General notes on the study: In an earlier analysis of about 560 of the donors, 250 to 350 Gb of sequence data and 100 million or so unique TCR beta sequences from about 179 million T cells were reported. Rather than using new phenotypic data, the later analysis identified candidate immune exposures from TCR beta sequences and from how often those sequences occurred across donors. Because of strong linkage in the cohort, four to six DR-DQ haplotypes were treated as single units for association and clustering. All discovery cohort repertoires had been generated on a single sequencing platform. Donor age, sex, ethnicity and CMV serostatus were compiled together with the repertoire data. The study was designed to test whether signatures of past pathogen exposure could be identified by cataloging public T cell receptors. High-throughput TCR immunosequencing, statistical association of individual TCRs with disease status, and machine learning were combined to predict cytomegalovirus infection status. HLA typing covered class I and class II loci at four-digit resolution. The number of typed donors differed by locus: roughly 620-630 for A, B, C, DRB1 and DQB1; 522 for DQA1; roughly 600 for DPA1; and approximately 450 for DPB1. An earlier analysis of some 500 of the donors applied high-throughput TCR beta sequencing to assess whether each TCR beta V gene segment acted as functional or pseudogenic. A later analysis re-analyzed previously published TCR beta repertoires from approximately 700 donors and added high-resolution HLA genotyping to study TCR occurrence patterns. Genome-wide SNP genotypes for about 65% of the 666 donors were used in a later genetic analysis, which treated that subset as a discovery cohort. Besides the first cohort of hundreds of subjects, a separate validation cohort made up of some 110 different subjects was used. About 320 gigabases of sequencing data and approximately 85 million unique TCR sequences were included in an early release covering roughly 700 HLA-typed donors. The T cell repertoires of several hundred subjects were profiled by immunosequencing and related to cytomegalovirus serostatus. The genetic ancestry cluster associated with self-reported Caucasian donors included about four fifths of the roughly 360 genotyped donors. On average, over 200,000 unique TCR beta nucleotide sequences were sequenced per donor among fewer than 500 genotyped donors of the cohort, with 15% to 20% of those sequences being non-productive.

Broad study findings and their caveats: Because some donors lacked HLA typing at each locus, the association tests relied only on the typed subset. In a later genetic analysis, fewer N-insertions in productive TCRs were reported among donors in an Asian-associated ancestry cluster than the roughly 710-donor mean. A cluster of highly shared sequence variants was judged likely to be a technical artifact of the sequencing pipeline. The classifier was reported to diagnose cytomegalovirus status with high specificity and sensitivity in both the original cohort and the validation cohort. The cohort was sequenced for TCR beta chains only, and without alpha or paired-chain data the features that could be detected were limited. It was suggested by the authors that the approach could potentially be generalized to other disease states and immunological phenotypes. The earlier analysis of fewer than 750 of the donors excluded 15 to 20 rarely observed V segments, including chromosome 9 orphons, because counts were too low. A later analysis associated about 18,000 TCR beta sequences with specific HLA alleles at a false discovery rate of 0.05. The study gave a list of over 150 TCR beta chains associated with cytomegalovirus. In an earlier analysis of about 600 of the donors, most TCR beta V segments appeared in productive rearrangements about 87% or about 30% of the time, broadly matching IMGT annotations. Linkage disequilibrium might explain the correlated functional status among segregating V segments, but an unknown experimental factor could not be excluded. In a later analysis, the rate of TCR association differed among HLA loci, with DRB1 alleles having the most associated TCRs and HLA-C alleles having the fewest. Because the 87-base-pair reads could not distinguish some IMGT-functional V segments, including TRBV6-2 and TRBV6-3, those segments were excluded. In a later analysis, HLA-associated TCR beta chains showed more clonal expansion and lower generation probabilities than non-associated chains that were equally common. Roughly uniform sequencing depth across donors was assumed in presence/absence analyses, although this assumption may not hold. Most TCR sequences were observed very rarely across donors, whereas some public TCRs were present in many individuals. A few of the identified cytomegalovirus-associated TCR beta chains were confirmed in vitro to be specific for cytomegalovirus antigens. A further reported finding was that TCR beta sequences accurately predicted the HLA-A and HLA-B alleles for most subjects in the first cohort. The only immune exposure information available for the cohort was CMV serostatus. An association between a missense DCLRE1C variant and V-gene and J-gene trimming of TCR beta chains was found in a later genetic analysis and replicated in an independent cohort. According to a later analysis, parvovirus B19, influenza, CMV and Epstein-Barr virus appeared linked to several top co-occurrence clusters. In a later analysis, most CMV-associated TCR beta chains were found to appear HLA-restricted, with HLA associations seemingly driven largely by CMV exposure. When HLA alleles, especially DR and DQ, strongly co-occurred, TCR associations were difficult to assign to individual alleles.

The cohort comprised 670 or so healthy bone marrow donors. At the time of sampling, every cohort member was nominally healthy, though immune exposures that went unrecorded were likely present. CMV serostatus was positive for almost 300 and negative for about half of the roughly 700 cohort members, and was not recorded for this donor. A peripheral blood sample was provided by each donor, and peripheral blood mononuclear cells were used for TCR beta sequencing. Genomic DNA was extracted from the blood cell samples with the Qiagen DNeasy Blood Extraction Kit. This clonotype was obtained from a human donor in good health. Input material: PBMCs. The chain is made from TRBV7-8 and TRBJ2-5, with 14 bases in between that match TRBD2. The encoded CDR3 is CASSSTRTSGGETQYF. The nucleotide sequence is TGTGCCAGCAGCTCCACAAGGACTAGCGGGGGGGAGACCCAGTACTTC.